This T cell receptor beta chain is drawn from a study of OX40 agonist ivuxolimab in advanced cancers. Study details: Clinicians treated patients with ivuxolimab, an agonistic anti-OX40 (CD134) antibody.

The CDR3 is 12 amino acids. Germline V gene sequence: CDR1 WNHNN, CDR2 SYGVQD (reference sequence). Trimming shortened V by 6 bases and J by 5 bases, and 8 bases separated the two germline ends. Assay: immunoSEQ multiplex PCR; the TCRdb copy retains only in-frame clones and omits some. Of about 90,000 clones listed, over 80% are singletons. The receptor comes from an adult with an advanced solid tumor such as melanoma, head and neck, liver or kidney cancer. The material sequenced was CD4+ or CD8+ T cells sorted from blood, taken in a trial of the OX40 agonist ivuxolimab. The rearrangement joins TRBV10-1 to TRBJ2-1; D could derive from TRBD1 or TRBD2 (5 bases each). CDR3 region: CASSGTNNEQFF. The CDR3 bases are TGCGCCAGCAGCGGGACGAACAATGAGCAGTTCTTC.